Below are 9 T cell receptor beta chains sequenced from a single sample in a study of blood T cell repertoires in COVID-19. Using immunoSEQ multiplex PCR, the repertoire was profiled, and TCRdb retains in-frame clones only, with some absent. The sample has about 340,000 clones; approximately 86% are singletons. The sequencing sample was made of peripheral blood. These receptors were taken from a woman aged 55-69 years with COVID-19, enrolled during active disease.

In this sample, this clone turned up once. The CDR3: CASSSPRTGDQPQHF. In DNA form, the CDR3 reads TGTGCCAGTAGTTCCCCTCGCACGGGGGATCAGCCCCAGCATTTT. The rearrangement joins TRBV19 to TRBJ1-5, with D perhaps matching TRBD1 (5 bases). Germline assignment: CDR1 LNHDA and CDR2 SQIVND (reference sequence). The CDR3 runs 15 residues. Between the trimmed V and J ends, which lost 5 bases and 5 bases, there was a span of 16 bases.

This rearrangement joins TRBV6-6 to TRBJ1-1; the match to TRBD1 covers 10 bases. The germline CDR1 and CDR2 sequences are MNHNY and SVGAGI (reference sequence). The junction had 2 bases not matched to a gene; V was cut back by 6 bases and J by 1 base. CDR3 length: 14 amino acids. The CDR3 sequence: CASRGQGTNTEAFF. The CDR3 DNA follows: TGTGCCAGCAGGGGACAGGGGACGAACACTGAAGCTTTCTTT.

The chain combines TRBV5-1 with TRBJ1-1; D remains ambiguous. Per germline, CDR1 SGHRS and CDR2 YFSETQ. With 2 bases removed from V and 7 bases from J, the gap between germline ends came to 18 bases. This CDR3 region has 15 residues. This CDR3 reads CASSFDGNSGSEAFF. The CDR3 nucleotides read TGCGCCAGCAGCTTCGATGGTAACAGTGGGAGTGAAGCTTTCTTT.

This sequence joins TRBV7-8 and TRBJ2-1; 10 positions match TRBD2. In germline, CDR1 is SGHVS, CDR2 FQNEAQ. V lost 0 bases and J lost 7; bases outside the gene matches: 12. CDR3 length: 18 residues. This chain's CDR3 is CASSLALAGAPSYNEQFF. CDR3 DNA sequence: TGTGCCAGCAGCTTAGCGCTAGCGGGGGCCCCGTCTTATAATGAGCAGTTCTTC.

V and J are TRBV5-1 and TRBJ2-1; a possible D gene is TRBD2 (6 bases). Germline V gene lookup returns CDR1 SGHRS and CDR2 YFSETQ. The CDR3 length is 15 residues. Trimming left V 0 bases short and J 6 bases short, with 13 bases between. The CDR3 is CASSLAALAGNEQFF. The CDR3 bases are TGCGCCAGCAGCTTGGCCGCACTAGCAGGCAATGAGCAGTTCTTC.

The genes are TRBV12-3 or TRBV12-4 and TRBJ2-4; 8 bases line up with TRBD2. The CDR3 spans 13 residues. V shed 6 bases, J shed 6 bases, and the junction held 4 bases outside the gene matches. CDR3 sequence: CASRPTSGNIQYF. CDR3 coding DNA: TGTGCCAGCAGGCCCACTAGCGGAAACATTCAGTACTTC.

The chain recombines TRBV11-3 with TRBJ1-2; 11 bases match TRBD1. The germline gives CDR1 SGHNT, CDR2 YENEEA. V was clipped by 3 bases and J by 3 bases; unmatched bases: 6. The CDR3 consists of 16 residues. This chain's CDR3 is CASSFRGQGEDYGYTF. The CDR3, as DNA: TGTGCCAGCAGCTTTAGGGGACAGGGGGAGGACTATGGCTACACCTTC.

This clone was detected only once. The gene calls are TRBV9 and TRBJ1-2; 7 bases are a match to TRBD1. Looked up from germline, CDR1 is SGDLS and CDR2 is YYNGEE. The trim removed 3 bases at V and 5 bases at J, leaving 1 base unmatched. The CDR3 loop spans 12 amino acids. The CDR3 loop is CASSGDSYGYTF. The CDR3 DNA reads as TGTGCCAGCAGCGGGGACAGTTATGGCTACACCTTC.

The rearrangement joins TRBV5-1 to TRBJ1-1; the match to TRBD1 covers 7 bases. Germline-derived CDR1 and CDR2 are SGHRS and YFSETQ. The V gene end was trimmed by 0 bases and the J gene end by 5 bases; junction bases not matched to a gene: 1. The CDR3 consists of 13 residues. The CDR3 nucleotides are TGCGCCAGCAGCTTGGAACAGGGGACTGAAGCTTTCTTT. Protein sequence: CASSLEQGTEAFF.